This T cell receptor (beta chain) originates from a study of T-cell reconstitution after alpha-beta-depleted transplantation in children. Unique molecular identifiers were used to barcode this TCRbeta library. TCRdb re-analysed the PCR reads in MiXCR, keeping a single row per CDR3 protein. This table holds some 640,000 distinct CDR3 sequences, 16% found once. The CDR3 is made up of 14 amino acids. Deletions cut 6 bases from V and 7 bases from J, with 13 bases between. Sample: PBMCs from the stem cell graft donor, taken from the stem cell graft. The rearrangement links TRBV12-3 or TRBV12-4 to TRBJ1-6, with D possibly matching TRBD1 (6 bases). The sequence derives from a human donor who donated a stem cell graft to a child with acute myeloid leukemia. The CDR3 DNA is TGTGCCAGCAGCCCCGGACAGCGAAATTCACCCCTCCACTTT. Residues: CASSPGQRNSPLHF.